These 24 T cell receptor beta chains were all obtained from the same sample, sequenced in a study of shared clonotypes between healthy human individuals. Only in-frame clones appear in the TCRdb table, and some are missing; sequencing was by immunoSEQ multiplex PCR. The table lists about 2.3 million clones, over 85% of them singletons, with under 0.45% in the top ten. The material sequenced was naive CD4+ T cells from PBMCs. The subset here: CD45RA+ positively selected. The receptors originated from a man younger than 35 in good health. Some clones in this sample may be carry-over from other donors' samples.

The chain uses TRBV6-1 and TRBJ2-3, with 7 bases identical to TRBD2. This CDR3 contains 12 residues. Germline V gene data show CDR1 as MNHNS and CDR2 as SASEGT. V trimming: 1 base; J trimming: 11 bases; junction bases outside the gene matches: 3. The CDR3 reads CASSEEGREQYF. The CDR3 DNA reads TGTGCCAGCAGTGAAGAGGGGAGGGAGCAGTATTTT.

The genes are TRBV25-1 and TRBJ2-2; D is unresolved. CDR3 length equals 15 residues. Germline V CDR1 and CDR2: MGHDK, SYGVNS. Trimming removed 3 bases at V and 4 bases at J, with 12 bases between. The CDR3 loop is CASSEAARGTGELFF. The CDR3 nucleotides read TGTGCCAGCAGTGAGGCGGCGCGAGGCACCGGGGAGCTGTTTTTT. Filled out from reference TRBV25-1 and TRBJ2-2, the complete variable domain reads EADIYQTPRYLVIGTGKKITLECSQTMGHDKMYWYQQDPGMELHLIHYSYGVNSTEKGDLSSESTVSRIRTEHFPLTLESARPSHTSQYLCASSEAARGTGELFFGEGSRLTVL.

In DNA form, the CDR3 reads TGCGCCAGCAGATTTACAAGCCCCCGCATGAATGAGCAGTTCTTC. Translation: CASRFTSPRMNEQFF. The gene calls are TRBV5-1 and TRBJ2-1; no definite D call. The CDR3 totals 15 residues. V gave up 5 bases and J gave up 7 bases, with 19 bases separating them. Germline lookup yields CDR1 SGHRS and CDR2 YFSETQ.

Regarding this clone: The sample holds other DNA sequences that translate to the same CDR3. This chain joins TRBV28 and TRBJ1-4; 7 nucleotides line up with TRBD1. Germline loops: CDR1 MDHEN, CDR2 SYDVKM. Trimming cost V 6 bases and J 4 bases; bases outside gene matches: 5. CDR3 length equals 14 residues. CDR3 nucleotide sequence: TGTGCCAGCAGCCTACAGGGGTTTAATGAAAAACTGTTTTTT. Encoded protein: CASSLQGFNEKLFF.

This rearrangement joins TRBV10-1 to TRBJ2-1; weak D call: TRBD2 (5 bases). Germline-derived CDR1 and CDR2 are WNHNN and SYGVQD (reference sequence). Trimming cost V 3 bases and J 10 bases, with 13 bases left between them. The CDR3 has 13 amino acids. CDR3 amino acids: CASSEYGGREQFF. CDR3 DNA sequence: TGCGCCAGCAGTGAATATGGCGGGCGGGAGCAGTTCTTC.

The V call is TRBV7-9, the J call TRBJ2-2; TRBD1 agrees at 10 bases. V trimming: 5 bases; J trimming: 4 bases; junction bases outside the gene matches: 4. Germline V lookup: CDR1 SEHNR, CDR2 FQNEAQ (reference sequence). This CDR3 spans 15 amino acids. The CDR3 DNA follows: TGTGCCAGCAGCCCGAGGACAGGGGGCACCGGGGAGCTGTTTTTT. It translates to CASSPRTGGTGELFF.

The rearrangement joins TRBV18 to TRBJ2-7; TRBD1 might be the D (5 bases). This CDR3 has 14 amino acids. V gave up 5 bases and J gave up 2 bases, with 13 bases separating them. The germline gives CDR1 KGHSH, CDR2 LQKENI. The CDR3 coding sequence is TGTGCCAGCTCATCCTCGTCAGGGCCCTACGAGCAGTACTTC. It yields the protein CASSSSSGPYEQYF.

The CDR3 nucleotides are TGCAGCGTTGTGGTCAGGGGTCCCTACGAGCAGTACTTC. Protein sequence: CSVVVRGPYEQYF. The chain carries TRBV29-1 and TRBJ2-7, with D perhaps matching TRBD1 (6 bases). The germline V and J ends were trimmed by 4 bases and 2 bases, with 12 bases remaining between them. This CDR3 spans 13 amino acids. Germline CDR1 is SQVTM and CDR2 is ANQGSEA.

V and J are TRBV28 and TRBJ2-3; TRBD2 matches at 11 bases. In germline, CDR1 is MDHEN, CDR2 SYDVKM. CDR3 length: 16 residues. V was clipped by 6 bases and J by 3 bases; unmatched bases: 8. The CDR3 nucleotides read TGTGCCAGCAGCGAAGCCGGGACTAGCGGTACAGATACGCAGTATTTT. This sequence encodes CASSEAGTSGTDTQYF.

The CDR3 reads CASYRTGVNYGYTF. The CDR3 DNA reads as TGTGCCAGCTATAGGACAGGGGTTAACTATGGCTACACCTTC. The chain employs TRBV2 and TRBJ1-2; 9 positions agree with TRBD1. The J segment lost 1 base and the V segment lost 8 bases, leaving 5 bases of the junction unmatched. CDR1 is SNHLY, CDR2 FYNNEI, per germline. The CDR3 sequence is 14 residues long.

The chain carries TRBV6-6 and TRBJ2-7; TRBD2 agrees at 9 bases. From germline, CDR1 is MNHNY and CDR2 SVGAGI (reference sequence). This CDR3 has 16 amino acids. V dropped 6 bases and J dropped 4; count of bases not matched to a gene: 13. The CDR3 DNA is TGTGCCAGCAGCCGCCTCACTGGGCGGGAGGGGTACGAGCAGTACTTC. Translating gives CASSRLTGREGYEQYF.

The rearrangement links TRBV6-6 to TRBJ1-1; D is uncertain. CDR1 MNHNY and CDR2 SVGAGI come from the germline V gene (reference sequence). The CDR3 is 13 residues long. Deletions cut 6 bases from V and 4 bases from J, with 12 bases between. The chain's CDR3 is CASRPIDLTEAFF. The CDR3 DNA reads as TGTGCCAGCAGGCCAATCGATCTCACTGAAGCTTTCTTT.

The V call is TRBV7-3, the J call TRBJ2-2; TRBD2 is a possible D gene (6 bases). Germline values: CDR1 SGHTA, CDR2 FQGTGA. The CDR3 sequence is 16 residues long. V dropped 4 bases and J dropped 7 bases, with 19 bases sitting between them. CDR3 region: CASSYHRLEGNGELFF. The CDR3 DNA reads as TGTGCCAGCAGCTACCACCGCTTGGAGGGGAACGGGGAGCTGTTTTTT.

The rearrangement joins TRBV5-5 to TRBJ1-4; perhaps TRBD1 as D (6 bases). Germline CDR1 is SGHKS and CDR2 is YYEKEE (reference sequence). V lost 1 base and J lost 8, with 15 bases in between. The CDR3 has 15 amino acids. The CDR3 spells CASSLYGTRSEKLFF. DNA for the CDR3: TGTGCCAGCAGCTTGTATGGGACACGGAGCGAAAAACTGTTTTTT.

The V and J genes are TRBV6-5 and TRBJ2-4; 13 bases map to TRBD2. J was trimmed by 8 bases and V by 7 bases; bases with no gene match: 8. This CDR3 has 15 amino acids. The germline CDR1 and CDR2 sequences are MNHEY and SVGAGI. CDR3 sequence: CASTKGTSGNDIQYF. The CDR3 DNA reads TGTGCCAGCACCAAAGGGACTAGCGGGAATGACATTCAGTACTTC.

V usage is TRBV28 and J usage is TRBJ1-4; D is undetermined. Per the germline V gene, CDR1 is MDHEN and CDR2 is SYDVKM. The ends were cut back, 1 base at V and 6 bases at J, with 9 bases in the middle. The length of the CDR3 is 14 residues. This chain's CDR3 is CASSLSRVDEKLFF. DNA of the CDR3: TGTGCCAGCAGTTTATCGAGGGTTGATGAAAAACTGTTTTTT. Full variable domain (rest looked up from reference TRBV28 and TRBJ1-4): DVKVTQSSRYLVKRTGEKVFLECVQDMDHENMFWYRQDPGLGLRLIYFSYDVKMKEKGDIPEGYSVSREKKERFSLILESASTNQTSMYLCASSLSRVDEKLFFGSGTQLSVL.

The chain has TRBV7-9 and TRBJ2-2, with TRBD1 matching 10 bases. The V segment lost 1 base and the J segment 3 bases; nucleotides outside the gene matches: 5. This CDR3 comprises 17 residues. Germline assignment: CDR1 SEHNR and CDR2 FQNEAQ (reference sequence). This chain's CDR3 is CASSLGRTGGYTGELFF. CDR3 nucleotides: TGTGCCAGCAGCTTAGGGAGGACAGGGGGATACACCGGGGAGCTGTTTTTT.

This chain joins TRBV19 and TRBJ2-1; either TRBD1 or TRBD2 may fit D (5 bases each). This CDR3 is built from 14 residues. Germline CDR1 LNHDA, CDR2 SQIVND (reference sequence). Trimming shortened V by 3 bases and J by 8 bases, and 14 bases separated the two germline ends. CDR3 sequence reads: CASSIGANRDEQFF. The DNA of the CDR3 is TGTGCCAGTAGTATCGGGGCCAATAGGGATGAGCAGTTCTTC.

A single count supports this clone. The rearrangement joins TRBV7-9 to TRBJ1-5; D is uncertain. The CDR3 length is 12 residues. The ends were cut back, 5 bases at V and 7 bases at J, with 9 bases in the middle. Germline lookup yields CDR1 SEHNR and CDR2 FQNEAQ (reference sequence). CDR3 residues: CASSRSGQPQHF. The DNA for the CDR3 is TGTGCCAGCAGCAGATCGGGGCAGCCCCAGCATTTT.

The CDR3 DNA follows: TGTGCCAGCAGCTTAATCCCGGGACAAAACACCGGGGAGCTGTTTTTT. Translating gives CASSLIPGQNTGELFF. V usage is TRBV7-3 and J usage is TRBJ2-2, with a weak D call TRBD1 (6 bases). V was shortened by 1 base and J by 2 bases, with 11 bases between the two germline ends. CDR1 SGHTA and CDR2 FQGTGA come from the germline V gene. The CDR3 extends over 16 amino acids. Full variable domain (remainder filled in from reference TRBV7-3 and TRBJ2-2): GAGVSQTPSNKVTEKGKYVELRCDPISGHTALYWYRQSLGQGPEFLIYFQGTGAADDSGLPNDRFFAVRPEGSVSTLKIQRTERGDSAVYLCASSLIPGQNTGELFFGEGSRLTVL.

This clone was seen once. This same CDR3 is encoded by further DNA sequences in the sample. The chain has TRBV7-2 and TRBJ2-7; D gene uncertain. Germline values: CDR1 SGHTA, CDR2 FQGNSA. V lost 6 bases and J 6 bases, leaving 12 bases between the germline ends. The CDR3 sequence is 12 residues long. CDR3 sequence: CASSFGLTEQYF. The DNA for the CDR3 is TGTGCCAGCAGTTTCGGCTTAACCGAGCAGTACTTC.

The CDR3 sequence: CASSTDSYEQYF. CDR3 DNA: TGTGCCAGCAGCACCGACAGCTACGAGCAGTACTTC. The J gene is TRBJ2-7, the V gene TRBV7-9; tentative D call: TRBD1 (5 bases). Germline V lookup: CDR1 SEHNR, CDR2 FQNEAQ (reference sequence). The CDR3 totals 12 residues. V lost 5 bases, J lost 3 bases, and 8 bases lay in between.

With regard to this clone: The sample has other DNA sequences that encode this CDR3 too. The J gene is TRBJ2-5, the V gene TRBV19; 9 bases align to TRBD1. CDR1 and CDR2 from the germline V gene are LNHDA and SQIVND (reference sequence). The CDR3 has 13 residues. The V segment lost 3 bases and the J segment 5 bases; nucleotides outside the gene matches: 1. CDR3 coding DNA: TGTGCCAGTAGTATCGACAGGGGGGAGACCCAGTACTTC. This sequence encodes CASSIDRGETQYF.

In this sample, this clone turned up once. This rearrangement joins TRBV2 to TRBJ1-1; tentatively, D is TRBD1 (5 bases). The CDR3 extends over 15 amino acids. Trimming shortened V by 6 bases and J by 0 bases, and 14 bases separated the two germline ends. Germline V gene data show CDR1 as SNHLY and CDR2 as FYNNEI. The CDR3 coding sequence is TGTGCCAGCAGGACGGGGGTCACTTTGAACACTGAAGCTTTCTTT. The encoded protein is CASRTGVTLNTEAFF. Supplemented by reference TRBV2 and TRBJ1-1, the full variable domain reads EPEVTQTPSHQVTQMGQEVILRCVPISNHLYFYWYRQILGQKVEFLVSFYNNEISEKSEIFDDQFSVERPDGSNFTLKIRSTKLEDSAMYFCASRTGVTLNTEAFFGQGTRLTVV.